The rows below give T cell receptor beta chains drawn from one sample of a study of OX40 agonist ivuxolimab in advanced cancers. Only in-frame clones appear in the TCRdb table, and some are missing; sequencing was by immunoSEQ multiplex PCR. The data contain 55,000 to 80,000 clones, about 80% of them singletons. The material sequenced was CD4+ or CD8+ T cells sorted from blood, taken in a trial of the OX40 agonist ivuxolimab. Source of these receptors: an adult with an advanced solid tumor such as melanoma, head and neck, liver or kidney cancer. Both conserved end residues are part of each CDR3. The D gene is left open where the match is weak. Where a row states a size, it is once, few, many or the class of an expanded clone; other rows omit it.

v_gene: TRBV7-9; d_gene: NA; abundance: once; j_gene: TRBJ2-5; CDR3nt: TGTGCCAGCAGCCTGGGGGCCCGGGAGACCCAGTACTTC; CDR3aa: CASSLGARETQYF
v_gene: TRBV28; d_gene: TRBD2; abundance: NA; j_gene: TRBJ2-1; CDR3nt: TGTGGGGTTTTTTCTAGCGGGAGCTCCTACAATGAGCAGTTCTTC; CDR3aa: CGVFSSGSSYNEQFF
v_gene: TRBV7-8; d_gene: NA; abundance: NA; j_gene: TRBJ1-1; CDR3nt: TGTGCCAGCAGCTTAGGGTGGGGAGGCACTGAAGCTTTCTTT; CDR3aa: CASSLGWGGTEAFF
v_gene: TRBV30; d_gene: TRBD2; abundance: NA; j_gene: TRBJ2-3; CDR3nt: TGTGCCTGGAGCGAACTAGCGGGCAAGACAGATACGCAGTATTTT; CDR3aa: CAWSELAGKTDTQYF
v_gene: TRBV27; d_gene: TRBD1; abundance: NA; j_gene: TRBJ2-2; CDR3nt: TGTGCCAGCAGTTCCGGGACAGGCACCGGGGAGCTGTTTTTT; CDR3aa: CASSSGTGTGELFF
v_gene: TRBV2; d_gene: TRBD2; abundance: medium-sized; j_gene: TRBJ2-2; CDR3nt: TGTGCCAGCAGTGAGAATAGCGGGGTAACCGGGGAGCTGTTTTTT; CDR3aa: CASSENSGVTGELFF
v_gene: TRBV11-2; d_gene: NA; abundance: NA; j_gene: TRBJ2-3; CDR3nt: TGTGCCAGCAGCTTAACGGGGATAACAGATACGCAGTATTTT; CDR3aa: CASSLTGITDTQYF
v_gene: TRBV19; d_gene: TRBD1; abundance: NA; j_gene: TRBJ1-5; CDR3nt: TGTGCCAGTAGTTGGGACAGGTCCCGTGGAACCCAGCATTTT; CDR3aa: CASSWDRSRGTQHF
v_gene: TRBV27; d_gene: NA; abundance: NA; j_gene: TRBJ2-5; CDR3nt: TGTGCCAGCAGTGGGGGAGGATCGGTTGAGACCCAGTACTTC; CDR3aa: CASSGGGSVETQYF
v_gene: TRBV6-5; d_gene: NA; abundance: NA; j_gene: TRBJ1-2; CDR3nt: TGTGCCAGCAGTTACTCGGCCTCGGAAATAAAAGGCTACACCTTC; CDR3aa: CASSYSASEIKGYTF
v_gene: TRBV6-5; d_gene: NA; abundance: NA; j_gene: TRBJ2-7; CDR3nt: TGTGCCAGCAGTTACTCCCCAGGGGTGGACGAGCAGTACTTC; CDR3aa: CASSYSPGVDEQYF
v_gene: TRBV7-3; d_gene: NA; abundance: few; j_gene: TRBJ1-1; CDR3nt: TGTGCCAGCAGCCCGGTGGGGGGCTCTAGGACTGAAGCTTTCTTT; CDR3aa: CASSPVGGSRTEAFF
v_gene: TRBV7-2; d_gene: NA; abundance: few; j_gene: TRBJ2-5; CDR3nt: TGTGCCAGCACCCCAGTGGGTTGGGAAGAGACCCAGTACTTC; CDR3aa: CASTPVGWEETQYF
v_gene: TRBV19; d_gene: TRBD2; abundance: NA; j_gene: TRBJ2-5; CDR3nt: TGTGCCAGTAGTATAGCGGGTAGCGGGAGGCCCTACCAAGAGACCCAGTACTTC; CDR3aa: CASSIAGSGRPYQETQYF
v_gene: TRBV28; d_gene: NA; abundance: NA; j_gene: TRBJ1-1; CDR3nt: TGTGCCAGCAGTCGATATAACACTGAAGCTTTCTTT; CDR3aa: CASSRYNTEAFF
v_gene: TRBV19; d_gene: TRBD1; abundance: NA; j_gene: TRBJ2-5; CDR3nt: TGTGCCAGTAGTATTGGGACAGGGGGAGAGACCCAGTACTTC; CDR3aa: CASSIGTGGETQYF
v_gene: TRBV19; d_gene: NA; abundance: NA; j_gene: TRBJ2-5; CDR3nt: TGTGCCAGTAGTATCGGGGGCGGACACAAGTACCAAGAGACCCAGTACTTC; CDR3aa: CASSIGGGHKYQETQYF
v_gene: TRBV28; d_gene: TRBD1; abundance: NA; j_gene: TRBJ1-5; CDR3nt: TGTGCCAGCAGTTGGGGTCTACAGGGGGCGCGGGTTCAGCCCCAGCATTTT; CDR3aa: CASSWGLQGARVQPQHF
v_gene: TRBV5-5; d_gene: TRBD1; abundance: NA; j_gene: TRBJ2-5; CDR3nt: TGTGCCAGCAGTTCACGGCCCGGGACAGGGGGCGCTGAGACCCAGTACTTC; CDR3aa: CASSSRPGTGGAETQYF
v_gene: TRBV4-2; d_gene: TRBD1; abundance: NA; j_gene: TRBJ1-2; CDR3nt: TGTGCCAGCAGCCAAGACAGGGGGGTGCTCGCCTATGGCTACACCTTC; CDR3aa: CASSQDRGVLAYGYTF
v_gene: TRBV6-1; d_gene: TRBD1; abundance: NA; j_gene: TRBJ2-6; CDR3nt: TGTGCCAGCAAGGGGCAGGGGGCCTCCAACGTCCTGACTTTC; CDR3aa: CASKGQGASNVLTF
v_gene: TRBV19; d_gene: NA; abundance: NA; j_gene: TRBJ2-7; CDR3nt: TGTGCCAGTACGAGCGGTCCGGCCTACGAGCAGTACTTC; CDR3aa: CASTSGPAYEQYF
v_gene: TRBV5-8; d_gene: TRBD1; abundance: NA; j_gene: TRBJ2-7; CDR3nt: TGTGCCAGCTATCCTTGGACAGGGGGCTACAAATCCTACGAGCAGTACTTC; CDR3aa: CASYPWTGGYKSYEQYF
v_gene: TRBV7-9; d_gene: NA; abundance: NA; j_gene: TRBJ1-6; CDR3nt: TGTGCCAGCACCGGAGGGACACTCACCTATAATTCACCCCTCCACTTT; CDR3aa: CASTGGTLTYNSPLHF
v_gene: TRBV6-1; d_gene: NA; abundance: NA; j_gene: TRBJ2-3; CDR3nt: TGTGCCAGCAGTACAGACATTCTGAGCACAGATACGCAGTATTTT; CDR3aa: CASSTDILSTDTQYF
v_gene: TRBV28; d_gene: NA; abundance: NA; j_gene: TRBJ2-7; CDR3nt: TGTGCCAGCGGAACTGGCATTACCTACGAGCAGTACTTC; CDR3aa: CASGTGITYEQYF
v_gene: TRBV19; d_gene: NA; abundance: NA; j_gene: TRBJ1-5; CDR3nt: TGTGCCAGTAGCTTGGCGGGGGGAGTGGGCAATCAGCCCCAGCATTTT; CDR3aa: CASSLAGGVGNQPQHF